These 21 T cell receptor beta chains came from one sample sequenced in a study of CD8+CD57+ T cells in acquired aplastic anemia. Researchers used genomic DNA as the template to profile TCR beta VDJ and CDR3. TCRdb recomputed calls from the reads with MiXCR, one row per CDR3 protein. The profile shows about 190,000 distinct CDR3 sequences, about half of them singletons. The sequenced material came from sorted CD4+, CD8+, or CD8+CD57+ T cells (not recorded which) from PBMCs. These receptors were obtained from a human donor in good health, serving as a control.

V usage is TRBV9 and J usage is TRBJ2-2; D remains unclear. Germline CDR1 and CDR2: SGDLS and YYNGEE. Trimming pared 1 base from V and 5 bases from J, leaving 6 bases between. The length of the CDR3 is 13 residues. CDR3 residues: CASSVRGTGELFF. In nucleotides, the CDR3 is TGTGCCAGCAGCGTACGAGGTACCGGGGAGCTGTTTTTT.

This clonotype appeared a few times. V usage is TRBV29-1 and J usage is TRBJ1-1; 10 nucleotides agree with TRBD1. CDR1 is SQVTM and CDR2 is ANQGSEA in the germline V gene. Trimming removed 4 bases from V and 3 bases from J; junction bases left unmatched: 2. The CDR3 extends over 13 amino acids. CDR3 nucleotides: TGCAGCGTTGCTGGACAGGGGGACACTGAAGCTTTCTTT. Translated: CSVAGQGDTEAFF.

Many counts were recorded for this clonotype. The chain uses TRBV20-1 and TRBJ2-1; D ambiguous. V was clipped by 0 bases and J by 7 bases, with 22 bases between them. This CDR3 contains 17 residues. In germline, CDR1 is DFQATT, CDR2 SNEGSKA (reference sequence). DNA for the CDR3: TGCAGTGCTAGAGATTGGACCTCAGGTCCTCTACAGAATGAGCAGTTCTTC. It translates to CSARDWTSGPLQNEQFF.

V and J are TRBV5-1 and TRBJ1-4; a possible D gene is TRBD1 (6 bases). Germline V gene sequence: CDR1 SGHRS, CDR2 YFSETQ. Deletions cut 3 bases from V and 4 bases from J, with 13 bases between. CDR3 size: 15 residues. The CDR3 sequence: CASSWGQGSNEKLFF. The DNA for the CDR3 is TGCGCCAGCAGCTGGGGGCAGGGTAGTAATGAAAAACTGTTTTTT. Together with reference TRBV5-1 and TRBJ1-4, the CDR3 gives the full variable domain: KAGVTQTPRYLIKTRGQQVTLSCSPISGHRSVSWYQQTPGQGLQFLFEYFSETQRNKGNFPGRFSGRQFSNSRSEMNVSTLELGDSALYLCASSWGQGSNEKLFFGSGTQLSVL.

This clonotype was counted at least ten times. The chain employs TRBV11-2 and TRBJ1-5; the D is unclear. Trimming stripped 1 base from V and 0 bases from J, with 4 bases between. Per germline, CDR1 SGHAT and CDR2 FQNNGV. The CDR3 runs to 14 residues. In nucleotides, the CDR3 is TGTGCCAGCAGCTTAGGCAGTAGCAATCAGCCCCAGCATTTT. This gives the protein CASSLGSSNQPQHF.

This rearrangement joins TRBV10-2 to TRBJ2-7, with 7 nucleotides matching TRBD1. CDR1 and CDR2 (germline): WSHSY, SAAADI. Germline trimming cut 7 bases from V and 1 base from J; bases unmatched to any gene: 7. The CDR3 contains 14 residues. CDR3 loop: CASNAGTESYEQYF. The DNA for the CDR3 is TGCGCCAGCAACGCCGGGACAGAGTCCTACGAGCAGTACTTC.

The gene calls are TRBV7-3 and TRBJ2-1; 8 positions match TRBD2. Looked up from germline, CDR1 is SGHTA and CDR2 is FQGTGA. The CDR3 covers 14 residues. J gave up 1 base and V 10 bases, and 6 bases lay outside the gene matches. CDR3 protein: CATAERGSYNEQFF. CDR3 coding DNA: TGTGCCACGGCGGAGCGGGGGTCCTACAATGAGCAGTTCTTC.

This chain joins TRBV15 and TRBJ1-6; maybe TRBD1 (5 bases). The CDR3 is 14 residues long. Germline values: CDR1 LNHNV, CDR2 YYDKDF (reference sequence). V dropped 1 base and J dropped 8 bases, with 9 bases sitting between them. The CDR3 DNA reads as TGTGCCACCAGCAGAGTCGGGGGGTATTCACCCCTCCACTTT. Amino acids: CATSRVGGYSPLHF.

CDR3 bases: TGTGCCAGCAGTCCTAGCGGGGGGGCGTCAGAGACCCAGTACTTC. This translates into CASSPSGGASETQYF. This chain links TRBV11-1 with TRBJ2-5; 12 bases line up with TRBD2. CDR3 length equals 15 residues. Germline values: CDR1 SGHAT, CDR2 FQDESV (reference sequence). Trimming took 6 bases from V and 4 from J; bases not matched to a gene: 6. Drawing the rest from reference TRBV11-1 and TRBJ2-5, the complete variable domain is EAEVAQSPRYKITEKSQAVAFWCDPISGHATLYWYRQILGQGPELLVQFQDESVVDDSQLPKDRFSAERLKGVDSTLKIQPAELGDSAMYLCASSPSGGASETQYFGPGTRLLVL.

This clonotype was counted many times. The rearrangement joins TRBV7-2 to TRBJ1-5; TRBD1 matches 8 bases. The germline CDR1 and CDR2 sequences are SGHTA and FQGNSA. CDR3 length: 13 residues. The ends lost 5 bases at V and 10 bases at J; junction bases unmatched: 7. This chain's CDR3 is CASSPGQGRPQHF. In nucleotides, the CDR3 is TGTGCCAGCAGCCCAGGACAGGGAAGACCCCAGCATTTT.

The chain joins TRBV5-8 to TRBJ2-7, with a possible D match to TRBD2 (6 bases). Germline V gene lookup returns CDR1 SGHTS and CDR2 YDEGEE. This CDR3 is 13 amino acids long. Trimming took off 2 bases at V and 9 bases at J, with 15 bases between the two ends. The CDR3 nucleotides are TGTGCCAGCAGCTTAGAAGGGAGGAGAGGGCAGTACTTC. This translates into CASSLEGRRGQYF.

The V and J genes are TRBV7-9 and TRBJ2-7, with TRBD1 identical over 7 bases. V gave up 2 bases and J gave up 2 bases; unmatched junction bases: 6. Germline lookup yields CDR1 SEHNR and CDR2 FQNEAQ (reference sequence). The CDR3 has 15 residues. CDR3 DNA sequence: TGTGCCAGCAGCTTAAAGTCAGACAGGGCCTACGAGCAGTACTTC. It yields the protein CASSLKSDRAYEQYF.

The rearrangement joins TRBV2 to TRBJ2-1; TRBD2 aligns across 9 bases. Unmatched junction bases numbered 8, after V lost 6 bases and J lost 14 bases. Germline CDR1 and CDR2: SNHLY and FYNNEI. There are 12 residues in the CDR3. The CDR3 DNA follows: TGTGCCAGCAGGGGTAGCGGGAGCCCGGAGTTCTTC. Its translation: CASRGSGSPEFF. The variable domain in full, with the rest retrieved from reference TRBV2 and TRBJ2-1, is EPEVTQTPSHQVTQMGQEVILRCVPISNHLYFYWYRQILGQKVEFLVSFYNNEISEKSEIFDDQFSVERPDGSNFTLKIRSTKLEDSAMYFCASRGSGSPEFFGPGTRLTVL.

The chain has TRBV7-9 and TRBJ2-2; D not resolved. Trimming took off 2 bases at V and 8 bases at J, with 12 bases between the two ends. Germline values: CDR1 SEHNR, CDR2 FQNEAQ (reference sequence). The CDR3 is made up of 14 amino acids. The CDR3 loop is CASSLSLRTGELFF. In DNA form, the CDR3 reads TGTGCCAGCAGCTTAAGTCTGCGGACGGGGGAGCTGTTTTTT.

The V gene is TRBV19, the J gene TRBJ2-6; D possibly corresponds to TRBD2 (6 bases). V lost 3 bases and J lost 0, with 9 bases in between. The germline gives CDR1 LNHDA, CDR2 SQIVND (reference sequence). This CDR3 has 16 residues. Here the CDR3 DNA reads TGTGCCAGTAGTATTGGGGGAGGCTCTGGGGCCAACGTCCTGACTTTC. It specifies CASSIGGGSGANVLTF.

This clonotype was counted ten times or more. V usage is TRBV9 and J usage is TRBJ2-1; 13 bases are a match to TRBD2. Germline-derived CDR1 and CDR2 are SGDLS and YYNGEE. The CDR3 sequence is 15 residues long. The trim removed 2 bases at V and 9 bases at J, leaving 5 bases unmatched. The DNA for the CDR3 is TGTGCCAGCAGCGTCGGGACTAGCGGGGATCTTGAGCAGTTCTTC. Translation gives CASSVGTSGDLEQFF. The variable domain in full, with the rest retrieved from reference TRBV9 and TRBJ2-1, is DSGVTQTPKHLITATGQRVTLRCSPRSGDLSVYWYQQSLDQGLQFLIQYYNGEERAKGNILERFSAQQFPDLHSELNLSSLELGDSALYFCASSVGTSGDLEQFFGPGTRLTVL.

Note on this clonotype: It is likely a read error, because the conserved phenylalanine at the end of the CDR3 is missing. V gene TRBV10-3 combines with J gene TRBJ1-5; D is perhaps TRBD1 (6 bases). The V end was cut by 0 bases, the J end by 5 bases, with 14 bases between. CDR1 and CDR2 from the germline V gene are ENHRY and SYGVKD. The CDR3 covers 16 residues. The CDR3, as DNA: TGTGCCATCAGTGAGTCGGGACATGGGTGGTATCAGCCCCAGCATTCT. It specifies CAISESGHGWYQPQHS.

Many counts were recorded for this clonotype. The CDR3 DNA reads as TGTGCCAGCAGCCCCCCACAGGGTCAAATTGGCTACACCTTC. This encodes CASSPPQGQIGYTF. This chain uses TRBV9 with TRBJ1-2; TRBD1 might be the D (6 bases). This CDR3 has 14 amino acids. In germline, CDR1 is SGDLS, CDR2 YYNGEE. Trimming took 4 bases from V and 7 from J, leaving 17 bases between them. The whole variable domain, filled in from reference TRBV9 and TRBJ1-2, reads DSGVTQTPKHLITATGQRVTLRCSPRSGDLSVYWYQQSLDQGLQFLIQYYNGEERAKGNILERFSAQQFPDLHSELNLSSLELGDSALYFCASSPPQGQIGYTFGSGTRLTVV.

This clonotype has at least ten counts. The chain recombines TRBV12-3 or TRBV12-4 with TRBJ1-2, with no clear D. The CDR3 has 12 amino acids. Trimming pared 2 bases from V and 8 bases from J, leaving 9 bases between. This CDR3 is CASSLNSEGYTF. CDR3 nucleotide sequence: TGTGCCAGCAGTTTAAATAGTGAAGGCTACACCTTC.

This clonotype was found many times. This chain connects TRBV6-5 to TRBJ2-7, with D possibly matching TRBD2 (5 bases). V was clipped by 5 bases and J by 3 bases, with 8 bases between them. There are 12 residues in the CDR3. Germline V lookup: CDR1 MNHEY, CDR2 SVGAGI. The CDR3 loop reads CASSRRGYEQYF. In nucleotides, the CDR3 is TGTGCCAGCAGTCGTCGGGGCTACGAGCAGTACTTC.

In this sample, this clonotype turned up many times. As DNA, the CDR3 is TGTGCCAGCAGCTTCGTAAGCGGGACTGAGGGCGAGCAGTACTTC. Its protein product is CASSFVSGTEGEQYF. The chain has TRBV7-9 and TRBJ2-7, with TRBD2 matching over 7 bases. J was trimmed by 6 bases and V by 3 bases; bases with no gene match: 11. Germline lookup yields CDR1 SEHNR and CDR2 FQNEAQ (reference sequence). CDR3 length: 15 residues.